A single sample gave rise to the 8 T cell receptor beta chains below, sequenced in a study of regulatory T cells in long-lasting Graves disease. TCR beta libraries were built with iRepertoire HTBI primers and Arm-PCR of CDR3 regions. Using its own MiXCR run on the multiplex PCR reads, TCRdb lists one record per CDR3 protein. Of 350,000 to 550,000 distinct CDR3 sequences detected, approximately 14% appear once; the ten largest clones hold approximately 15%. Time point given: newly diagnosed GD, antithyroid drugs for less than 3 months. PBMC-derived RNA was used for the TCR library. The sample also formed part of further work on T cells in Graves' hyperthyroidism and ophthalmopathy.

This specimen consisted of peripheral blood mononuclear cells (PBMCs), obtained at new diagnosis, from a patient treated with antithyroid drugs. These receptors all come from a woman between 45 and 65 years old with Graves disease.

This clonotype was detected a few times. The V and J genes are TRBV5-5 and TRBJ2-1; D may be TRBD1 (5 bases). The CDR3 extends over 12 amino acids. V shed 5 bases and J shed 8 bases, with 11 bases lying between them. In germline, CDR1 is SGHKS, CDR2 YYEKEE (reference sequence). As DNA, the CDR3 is TGTGCCAGCAGTCGGACACTTGATGAGCAGTTCTTC. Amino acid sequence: CASSRTLDEQFF. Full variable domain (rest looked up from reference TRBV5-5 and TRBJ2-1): DAGVTQSPTHLIKTRGQQVTLRCSPISGHKSVSWYQQVLGQGPQFIFQYYEKEERGRGNFPDRFSARQFPNYSSELNVNALLLGDSALYLCASSRTLDEQFFGPGTRLTVL.

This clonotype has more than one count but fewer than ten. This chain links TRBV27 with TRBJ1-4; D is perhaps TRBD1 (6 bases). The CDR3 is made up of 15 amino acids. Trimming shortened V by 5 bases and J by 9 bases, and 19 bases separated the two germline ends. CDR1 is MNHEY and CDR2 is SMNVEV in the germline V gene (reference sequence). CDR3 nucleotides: TGTGCCAGCAGTCAAGACAGCCGACGGGGGCAAAAACTGTTTTTT. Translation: CASSQDSRRGQKLFF.

The CDR3 DNA sequence: TGCGCCAGCAGAGTTGGGTCGGCAGCATCCTACGAGCAGTACTTC. This translates into CASRVGSAASYEQYF. The chain combines TRBV5-1 with TRBJ2-7; the D is unclear. Trimming cost V 5 bases and J 1 base, with 16 bases left between them. Germline V gene lookup returns CDR1 SGHRS and CDR2 YFSETQ. The CDR3 is 15 residues long.

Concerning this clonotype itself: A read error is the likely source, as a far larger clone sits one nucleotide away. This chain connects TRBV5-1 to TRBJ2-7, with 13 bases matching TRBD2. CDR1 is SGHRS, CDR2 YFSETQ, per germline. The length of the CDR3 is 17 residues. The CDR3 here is CASSHRTSGSFSFEQYF. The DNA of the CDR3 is TGTGCCAGCAGCCACCGGACTAGCGGGAGTTTTTCCTTCGAGCAGTACTTC.

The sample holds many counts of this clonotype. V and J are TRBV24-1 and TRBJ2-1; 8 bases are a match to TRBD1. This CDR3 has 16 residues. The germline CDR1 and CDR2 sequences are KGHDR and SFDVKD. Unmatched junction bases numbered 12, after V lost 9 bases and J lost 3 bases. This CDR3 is CATRDRGVRFYNEQFF. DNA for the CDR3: TGTGCCACCCGCGACAGGGGCGTTCGATTCTACAATGAGCAGTTCTTC.

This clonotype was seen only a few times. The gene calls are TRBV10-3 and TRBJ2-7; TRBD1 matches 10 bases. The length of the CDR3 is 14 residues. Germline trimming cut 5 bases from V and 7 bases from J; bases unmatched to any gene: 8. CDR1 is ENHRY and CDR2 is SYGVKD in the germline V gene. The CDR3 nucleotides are TGTGCCATCAGTCCTAGACAGGGGGCAGAAGAGCAGTACTTC. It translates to CAISPRQGAEEQYF.

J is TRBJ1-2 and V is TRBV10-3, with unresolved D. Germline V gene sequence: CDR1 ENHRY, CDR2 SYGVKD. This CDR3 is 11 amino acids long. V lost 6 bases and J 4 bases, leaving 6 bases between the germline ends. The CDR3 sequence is CAIRDIYGYTF. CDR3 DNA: TGTGCCATCAGAGACATCTATGGCTACACCTTC.

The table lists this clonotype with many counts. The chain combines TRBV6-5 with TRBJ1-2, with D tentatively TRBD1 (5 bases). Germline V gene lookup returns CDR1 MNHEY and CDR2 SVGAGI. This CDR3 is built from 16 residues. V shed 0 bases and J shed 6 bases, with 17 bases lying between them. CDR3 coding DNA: TGTGCCAGCAGTTACTCATCGGGGACCATCCTCGATGGCTACACCTTC. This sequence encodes CASSYSSGTILDGYTF.